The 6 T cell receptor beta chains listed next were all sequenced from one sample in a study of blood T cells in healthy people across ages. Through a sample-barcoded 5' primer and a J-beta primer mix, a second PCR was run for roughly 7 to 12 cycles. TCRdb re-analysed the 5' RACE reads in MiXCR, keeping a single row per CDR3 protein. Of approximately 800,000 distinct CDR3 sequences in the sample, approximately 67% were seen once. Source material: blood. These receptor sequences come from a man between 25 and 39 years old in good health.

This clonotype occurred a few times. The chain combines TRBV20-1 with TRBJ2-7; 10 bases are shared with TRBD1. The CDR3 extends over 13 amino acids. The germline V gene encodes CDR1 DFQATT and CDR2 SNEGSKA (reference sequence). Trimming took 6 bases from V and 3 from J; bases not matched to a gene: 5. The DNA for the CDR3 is TGCAGTGCAAGACAGGGGGCCCTCTACGAGCAGTACTTC. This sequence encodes CSARQGALYEQYF.

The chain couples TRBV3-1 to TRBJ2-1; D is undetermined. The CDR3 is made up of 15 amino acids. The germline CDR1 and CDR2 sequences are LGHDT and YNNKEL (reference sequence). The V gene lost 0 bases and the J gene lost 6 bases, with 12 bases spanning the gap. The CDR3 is CASSQDLGLSNEQFF. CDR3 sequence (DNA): TGTGCCAGCAGCCAAGATTTGGGCCTATCCAATGAGCAGTTCTTC.

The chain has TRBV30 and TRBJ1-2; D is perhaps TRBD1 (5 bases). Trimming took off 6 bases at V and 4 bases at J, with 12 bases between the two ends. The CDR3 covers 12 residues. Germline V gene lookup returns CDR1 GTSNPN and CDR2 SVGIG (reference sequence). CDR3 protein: CACPGASYGYTF. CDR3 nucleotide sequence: TGTGCCTGCCCCGGGGCTTCCTATGGCTACACCTTC.

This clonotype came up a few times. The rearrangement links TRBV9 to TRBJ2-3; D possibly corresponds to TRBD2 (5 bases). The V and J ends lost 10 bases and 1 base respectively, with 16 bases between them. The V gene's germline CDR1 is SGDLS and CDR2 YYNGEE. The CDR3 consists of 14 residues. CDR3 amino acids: CARTREICTDTQYF. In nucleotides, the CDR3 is TGTGCCCGCACCCGGGAAATCTGCACAGATACGCAGTATTTT.

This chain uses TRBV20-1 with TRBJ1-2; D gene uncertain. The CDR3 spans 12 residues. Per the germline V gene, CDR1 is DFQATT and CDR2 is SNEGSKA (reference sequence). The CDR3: CSAHDGVIRYTF. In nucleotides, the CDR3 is TGCAGCGCCCACGACGGAGTAATCCGCTACACCTTC.

CDR3 loop: CASSQGVQRVDNEQFF. The CDR3 DNA is TGTGCCAGCAGCCAAGGCGTCCAGCGGGTCGACAATGAGCAGTTCTTC. The V and J genes are TRBV14 and TRBJ2-1, with D possibly matching TRBD2 (6 bases). Germline values: CDR1 SGHDN, CDR2 FVKESK. There are 16 residues in the CDR3. Deletions cut 1 base from V and 5 bases from J, with 15 bases between.